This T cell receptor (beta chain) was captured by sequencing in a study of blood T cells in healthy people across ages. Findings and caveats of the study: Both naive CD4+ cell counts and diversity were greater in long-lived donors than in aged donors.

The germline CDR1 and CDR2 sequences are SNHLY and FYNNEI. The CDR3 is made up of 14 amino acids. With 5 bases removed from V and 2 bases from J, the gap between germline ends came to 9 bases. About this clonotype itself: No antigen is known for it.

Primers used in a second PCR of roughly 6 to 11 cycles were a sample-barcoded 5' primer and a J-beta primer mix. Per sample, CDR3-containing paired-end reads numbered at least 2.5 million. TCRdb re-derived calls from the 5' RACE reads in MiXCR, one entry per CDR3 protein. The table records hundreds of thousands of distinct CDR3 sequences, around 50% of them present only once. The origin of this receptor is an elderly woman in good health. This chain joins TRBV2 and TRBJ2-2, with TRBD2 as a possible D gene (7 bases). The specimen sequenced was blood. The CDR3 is CASSRGANTGELFF. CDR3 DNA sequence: TGTGCCAGCAGTCGGGGGGCAAACACCGGGGAGCTGTTTTTT.